The rows below give T cell receptor beta chains drawn from one sample of a study of blood T cell repertoires in COVID-19. The repertoire was sequenced with immunoSEQ multiplex PCR; TCRdb's copy has only in-frame clones and lacks some. This sample carries about 190,000 clones, roughly 80% of them seen once, and the ten largest clones take roughly 6.1%. The sequencing input was peripheral blood. These TCRs come from a woman in her 40s with acute or convalescent COVID-19. The CDR3 runs from the conserved cysteine through the conserved F or W. A D gene is named only where the DNA matches it firmly. Rows may omit the clone size; those that give it use once, few, many or a size class.

TRBJ2-1 TRBV24-1 NA few TGTGCCACCTGGAGTCCGGCATACAATGAGCAGTTCTTC CATWSPAYNEQFF
TRBJ1-4 TRBV15 NA NA TGTGCCACCAGCAGAACCTCCCTCAGGAGGGACCCTAATGAAAAACTGTTTTTT CATSRTSLRRDPNEKLFF
TRBJ1-6 TRBV19 NA NA TGTGCCAGTACCTCGGGGAGCCAAGGGATCTCACCCCTCCACTTT CASTSGSQGISPLHF
TRBJ2-2 TRBV7-2 NA NA TGTGCCAGCAGCCAGGTTCACACCGGGGAGCTGTTTTTT CASSQVHTGELFF
TRBJ1-1 TRBV6-5 NA NA TGTGCCAGCAGTTACTCGCCGGGAAGGGCGAACACTGAAGCTTTCTTT CASSYSPGRANTEAFF
TRBJ1-1 TRBV5-6 NA few TGTGCCAGCAGCTTGGCCGAGGGCAGAGAAAACACTGAAGCTTTCTTT CASSLAEGRENTEAFF
TRBJ1-6 TRBV18 TRBD1 few TGTGCCAGCTCACCACCCGGGACAGACTCACCCCTCCACTTT CASSPPGTDSPLHF
TRBJ2-7 TRBV27 TRBD1 NA TGTGCCAGCGCCCGGGACAGGGAGCAGTACTTC CASARDREQYF
TRBJ1-2 TRBV27 NA NA TGTGCCAGCAGTTTGACATCTAACTATGGCTACACCTTC CASSLTSNYGYTF
TRBJ1-4 TRBV24-1 TRBD1 NA TGTGCCACCAGTGACCCGGACAGGGGAAGAGAAAAACTGTTTTTT CATSDPDRGREKLFF
TRBJ1-2 TRBV28 NA once TGTGCCAGCAGCAGGGCGGGGCCCGGCGGCTACACCTTC CASSRAGPGGYTF
TRBJ2-1 TRBV6-5 NA NA TGTGCCAGCAGTAATCCCGGGACAAATAACAATGAGCAGTTCTTC CASSNPGTNNNEQFF
TRBJ2-5 TRBV28 NA NA TGTGCCAGCAGTTCCCCGAGCATTACGTACCTAGAGACCCAGTACTTC CASSSPSITYLETQYF
TRBJ1-5 TRBV18 TRBD1 NA TGTGCCAGCTCACCACCGGGCAGGGGGCCAAGCAATCAGCCCCAGCATTTT CASSPPGRGPSNQPQHF
TRBJ1-3 TRBV9 TRBD1 NA TGTGCCAGCAGCAACCTTCGGACAGGGTACACAAACACCATATATTTT CASSNLRTGYTNTIYF
TRBJ1-1 TRBV7-9 NA NA TGTGCCAGCAGCTTTTGGCCGATAAACACTGAAGCTTTCTTT CASSFWPINTEAFF
TRBJ2-1 TRBV27 TRBD1 NA TGTGCCAGCAGTCCCCGAGACAGGGCTTTAGGGGATGAGCAGTTCTTC CASSPRDRALGDEQFF
TRBJ2-2 TRBV28 NA NA TGTGCCAGCAGTTTAGAACAGGGTATCCCCGGGGAGCTGTTTTTT CASSLEQGIPGELFF
TRBJ1-2 TRBV27 TRBD1 NA TGTGCCAGCAGTCCACGGACAGGGTCGATCTATGGCTACACCTTC CASSPRTGSIYGYTF
TRBJ2-3 TRBV7-9 NA NA TGTGCCAGCAGCTTAGACAGGGCCGGAGATACGCAGTATTTT CASSLDRAGDTQYF
TRBJ2-2 TRBV19 TRBD1 NA TGTGCCAGTAGGCCGGGACAGCTGAACACCGGGGAGCTGTTTTTT CASRPGQLNTGELFF
TRBJ2-7 TRBV19 NA NA TGTGCCAGTAGTACCTCCAGGGACTTCCACTACGAGCAGTACTTC CASSTSRDFHYEQYF
TRBJ1-3 TRBV12-3/TRBV12-4 NA NA TGTGCCAGCAGTTTCTTCTCTGGAAACACCATATATTTT CASSFFSGNTIYF
TRBJ2-5 TRBV3-1/TRBV3-2 TRBD2 once TGTGCCAGCAGGGGACTAGCGGGGGCCGTAGCCCAGTACTTC CASRGLAGAVAQYF
TRBJ1-5 TRBV10-1 NA NA TGCGCCAGCAGTGAGTCGATAACGCGGATGCCCCAGCATTTT CASSESITRMPQHF
TRBJ1-3 TRBV2 TRBD1 NA TGTGCCAGCAGTTCGGACAGGGCTTACGGAAACACCATATATTTT CASSSDRAYGNTIYF
TRBJ1-2 TRBV14 TRBD1 NA TGTGCCAGCAGTGCGGACAGGGTCTATGGCTACACCTTC CASSADRVYGYTF
TRBJ2-2 TRBV6-5 TRBD2 NA TGTGCCAGCATTTCGGGAGGAGGGGAGCTGTTTTTT CASISGGGELFF
TRBJ2-1 TRBV19 TRBD2 few TGTGCCAGTAGGGTTAGGGGACTAGCGGTAACTACCCCCTACAATGAGCAGTTCTTC CASRVRGLAVTTPYNEQFF
TRBJ2-2 TRBV6-4 TRBD1 NA TGTGCCAGCAGTCCCCGGACAGGGGAGCCCGGGGAGCTGTTTTTT CASSPRTGEPGELFF
TRBJ2-2 TRBV7-8 NA NA TGTGCCAGCAGCGCTACAGAGACGAACACCGGGGAGCTGTTTTTT CASSATETNTGELFF
TRBJ1-5 TRBV6-5 NA once TGTGCCAGCAGTTTCACAGGAGATCAGCCCCAGCATTTT CASSFTGDQPQHF
TRBJ1-2 TRBV6-5 TRBD1 NA TGTGCCAGCAGACGCGGGACAGGGGGCTTCTATGGCTACACCTTC CASRRGTGGFYGYTF
TRBJ1-2 TRBV30 NA NA TGTGCCTGGAGGCGAAACACAGGGAGCGGCTACACCTTC CAWRRNTGSGYTF
TRBJ1-1 TRBV5-1 TRBD1 NA TGCGCCAGCAGCTTGACCATCACAGGGGGAACTGAAGCTTTCTTT CASSLTITGGTEAFF
TRBJ1-4 TRBV5-6 TRBD1 NA TGTGCCAGCAGCTCAGGACAGGGGACTGAAAAACTGTTTTTT CASSSGQGTEKLFF
TRBJ2-7 TRBV13 NA NA TGTGCCACCTCAAAAAGCTCCGGACACGACGAGCAGTACTTC CATSKSSGHDEQYF
TRBJ1-5 TRBV28 NA NA TGTGCCAGCAGACAGGCAGGTCAGCCCCAGCATTTT CASRQAGQPQHF
TRBJ2-7 TRBV6-5 TRBD2 NA TGTGCCAGCAGTTACGGGACTAGGAACGAGCAGTACTTC CASSYGTRNEQYF
TRBJ2-5 TRBV14 NA NA TGTGCCAGCAGCCAAAGTCCCTCGCTTCGGGGTCAAGAGACCCAGTACTTC CASSQSPSLRGQETQYF
TRBJ1-1 TRBV19 NA NA TGTGCCAGTAGTGGGACAAGCCTTGAAGCTTTCTTT CASSGTSLEAFF
TRBJ1-3 TRBV13 NA once TGTGCCAGCAGCTTGCTTCCGGGGGCTGGAAACACCATATATTTT CASSLLPGAGNTIYF
TRBJ1-4 TRBV27 NA NA TGTGCCAGCACCACCCGTCGGGGGAGTCCTGAAAAACTGTTTTTT CASTTRRGSPEKLFF
TRBJ1-6 TRBV12-3/TRBV12-4 NA NA TGTGCCAGCAGTCCCGGCGGACAGCCTTCCCTCCACTTT CASSPGGQPSLHF
TRBJ2-3 TRBV5-1 NA NA TGCGCCAGCAGCCCCCTAACAGAAAATACGCAGTATTTT CASSPLTENTQYF
TRBJ2-5 TRBV7-9 NA once TGTGCCAGCAGATCCTATCCTAGTCAAGAGACCCAGTACTTC CASRSYPSQETQYF
TRBJ2-3 TRBV4-2 TRBD1 NA TGTGCCAGCAGCCCTAAAGAGTCAGGACAGGGGGCAGATACGCAGTATTTT CASSPKESGQGADTQYF
TRBJ2-1 TRBV11-2 TRBD1 NA TGTGCCAGCAGCTCCACCCCCGGACAGGGGGCGAGAGGTCCCCAGTTCTTC CASSSTPGQGARGPQFF
TRBJ1-2 TRBV2 TRBD1 NA TGTGCCAGCAGGAGAGCAACCGGGACAGAAGATGGCTACACCTTC CASRRATGTEDGYTF
TRBJ2-1 TRBV7-2 NA NA TGTGCCAGCAGCCTCGGGTCATACAATGAGCAGTTCTTC CASSLGSYNEQFF
TRBJ1-5 TRBV21-1 NA NA TGTGCCAGCAGGAAGGGGGGGGCTTCGGGCAATCAGCCCCAGCATTTT CASRKGGASGNQPQHF
TRBJ2-2 TRBV24-1 NA NA TGTGCCACCAGTGATAATCCAGGGGCCGGGGAGCTGTTTTTT CATSDNPGAGELFF
TRBJ2-5 TRBV24-1 TRBD2 NA TGTGCCACCAGTGTGGGGACTACCCAGGATGAGACCCAGTACTTC CATSVGTTQDETQYF
TRBJ2-7 TRBV19 NA NA TGTGCCAGTAGAGGGGGGGGGACTTTCAGGGACGAGCAGTACTTC CASRGGGTFRDEQYF
TRBJ2-1 TRBV10-3 TRBD2 NA TGTGCCATCAGTGGGGGGACTAGCGGACGACTTACTACCTACAATGAGCAGTTCTTC CAISGGTSGRLTTYNEQFF
TRBJ1-1 TRBV3-1/TRBV3-2 TRBD1 NA TGTGCCAGCAGCCGACGTGGACAGGGATCTACTGAAGCTTTCTTT CASSRRGQGSTEAFF
TRBJ1-2 TRBV30 NA NA TGTGCCTGGAAGGGAGGGGTCTTCAACTATGGCTACACCTTC CAWKGGVFNYGYTF
TRBJ2-7 TRBV9 TRBD2 NA TGTGCCAGCAGCCCACGGACTAGCGGGGCCCCCTACGAGCAGTACTTC CASSPRTSGAPYEQYF
TRBJ1-1 TRBV29-1 NA NA TGCAGCGTTGAAGGAGATGCTGAAACCGGGAGCCCTGAAGCTTTCTTT CSVEGDAETGSPEAFF
TRBJ1-1 TRBV19 TRBD1 NA TGTGCCAGTAGTCGGGACAGTGCGAGGGGCACTGAAGCTTTCTTT CASSRDSARGTEAFF